The entry below describes one TCR beta chain. These data come from a study of blood T cell repertoires in COVID-19. Study-level information: Acute and convalescent COVID-19 samples came from the United States, Italy and Spain.

The CDR3 runs 14 residues. V lost 5 bases and J lost 8; bases outside the gene matches: 6. Looked up from germline, CDR1 is LNHNV and CDR2 is YYDKDF (reference sequence). Participants, about 18 to 90 years old, spanned 25 or so US areas. Per the original data handling: It was from reference gene primer amplification that nucleated cell counts were estimated. Profiled with immunoSEQ multiplex PCR; TCRdb holds only in-frame clones, not every one. V, J and clone size reflect that table, while D and trimming were determined from the DNA. The table shows a few hundred thousand clones, with nearly 90% occurring only once.

The source of this sequence is a young woman with acute COVID-19. The sequencing sample was made of PBMCs or T cells enriched from blood (not recorded which). The gene calls are TRBV15 and TRBJ1-4, with TRBD1 matching over 9 bases. DNA of the CDR3: TGTGCCACCAGCGTGGGACAGGGATACGAAAAACTGTTTTTT. This codes for CATSVGQGYEKLFF.